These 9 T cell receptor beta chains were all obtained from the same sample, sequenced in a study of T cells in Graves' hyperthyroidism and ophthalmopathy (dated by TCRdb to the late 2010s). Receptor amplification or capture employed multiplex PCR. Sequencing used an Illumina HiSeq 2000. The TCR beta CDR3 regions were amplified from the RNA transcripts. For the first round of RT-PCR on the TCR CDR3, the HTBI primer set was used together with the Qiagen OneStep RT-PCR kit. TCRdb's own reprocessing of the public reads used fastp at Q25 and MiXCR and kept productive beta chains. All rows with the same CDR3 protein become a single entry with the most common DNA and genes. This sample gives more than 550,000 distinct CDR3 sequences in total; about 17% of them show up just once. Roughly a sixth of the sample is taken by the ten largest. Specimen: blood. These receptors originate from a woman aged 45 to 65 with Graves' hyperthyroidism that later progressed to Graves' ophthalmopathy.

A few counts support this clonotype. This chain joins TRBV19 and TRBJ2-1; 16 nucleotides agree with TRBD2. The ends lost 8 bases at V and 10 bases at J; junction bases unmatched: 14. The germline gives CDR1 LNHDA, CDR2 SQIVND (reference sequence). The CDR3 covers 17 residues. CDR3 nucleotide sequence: TGTGCCAGTTCCTCCTCCGGGACTAGCGGGGGGGCTGGGGAGCAGTTCTTC. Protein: CASSSSGTSGGAGEQFF.

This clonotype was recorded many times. CDR3 coding DNA: TGCAGTGCTAGAGTTCCAGGGAGTGGGCAAGAGACCCAGTACTTC. Translation gives CSARVPGSGQETQYF. V gene TRBV20-1 combines with J gene TRBJ2-5, with D perhaps assigned TRBD1 or TRBD2 (5 bases each). Germline V gene sequence: CDR1 DFQATT, CDR2 SNEGSKA (reference sequence). V gave up 1 base and J gave up 2 bases, with 14 bases separating them. This CDR3 contains 15 residues.

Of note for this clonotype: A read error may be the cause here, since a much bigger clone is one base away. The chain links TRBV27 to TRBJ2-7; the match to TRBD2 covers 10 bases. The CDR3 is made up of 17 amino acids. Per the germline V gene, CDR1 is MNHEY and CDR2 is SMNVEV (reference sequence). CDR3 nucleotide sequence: TGTGCCGGCAGACCGAATAGACCGGGACTAGCGTCTCGCGAGCAGTACTTC. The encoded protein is CAGRPNRPGLASREQYF.

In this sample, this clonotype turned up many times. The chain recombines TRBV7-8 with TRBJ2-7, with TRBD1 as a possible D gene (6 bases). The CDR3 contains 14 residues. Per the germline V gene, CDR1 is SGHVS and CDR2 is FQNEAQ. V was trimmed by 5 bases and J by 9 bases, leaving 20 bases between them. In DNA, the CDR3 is TGTGCCAGCAGCCCCCACCGGGGACAACTAATGCAGTACTTC. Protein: CASSPHRGQLMQYF.

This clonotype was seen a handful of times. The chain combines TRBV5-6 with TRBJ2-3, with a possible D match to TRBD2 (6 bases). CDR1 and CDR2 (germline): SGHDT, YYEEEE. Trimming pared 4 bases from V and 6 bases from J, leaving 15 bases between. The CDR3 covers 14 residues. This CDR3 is CASSRGDFLDTQYF. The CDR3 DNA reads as TGTGCCAGCAGCCGCGGGGACTTCTTGGATACGCAGTATTTT. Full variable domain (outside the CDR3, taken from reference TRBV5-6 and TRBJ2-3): DAGVTQSPTHLIKTRGQQVTLRCSPKSGHDTVSWYQQALGQGPQFIFQYYEEEERQRGNFPDRFSGHQFPNYSSELNVNALLLGDSALYLCASSRGDFLDTQYFGPGTRLTVL.

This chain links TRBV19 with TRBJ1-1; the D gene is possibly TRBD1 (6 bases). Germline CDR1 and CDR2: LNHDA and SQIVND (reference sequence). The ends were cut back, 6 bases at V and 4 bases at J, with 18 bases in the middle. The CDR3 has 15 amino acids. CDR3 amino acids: CASRTPRGRGTEAFF. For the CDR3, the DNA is TGTGCCAGTAGAACCCCCAGGGGCCGAGGCACTGAAGCTTTCTTT.

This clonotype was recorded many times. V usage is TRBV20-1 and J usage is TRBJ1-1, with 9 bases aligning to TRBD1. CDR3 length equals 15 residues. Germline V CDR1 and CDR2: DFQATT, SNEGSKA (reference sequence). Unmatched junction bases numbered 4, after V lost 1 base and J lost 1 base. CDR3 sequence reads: CSARVGTGTNTEAFF. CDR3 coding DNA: TGCAGTGCTAGAGTAGGGACAGGGACGAACACTGAAGCTTTCTTT.

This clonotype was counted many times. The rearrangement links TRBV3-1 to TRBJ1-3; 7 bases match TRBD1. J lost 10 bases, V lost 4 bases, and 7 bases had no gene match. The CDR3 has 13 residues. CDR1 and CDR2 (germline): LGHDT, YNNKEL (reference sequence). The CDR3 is CASSLWDSQTIYF. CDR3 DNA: TGTGCCAGCAGCCTTTGGGACAGTCAGACCATATATTTT.

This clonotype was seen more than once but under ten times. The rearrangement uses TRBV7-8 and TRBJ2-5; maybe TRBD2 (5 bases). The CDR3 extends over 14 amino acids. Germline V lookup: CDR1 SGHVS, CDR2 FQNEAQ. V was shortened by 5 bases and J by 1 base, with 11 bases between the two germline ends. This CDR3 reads CASSITRSQETQYF. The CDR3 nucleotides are TGTGCCAGCAGCATAACTAGATCCCAAGAGACCCAGTACTTC.